Below are 31 T cell receptor beta chains sequenced from a single sample in a study of T-cell memory formation after mild COVID-19. TCRdb re-called the 5' RACE reads with MiXCR, one entry per CDR3 protein. This table has 450,000 or so distinct CDR3 sequences, about 23% appearing once. Sequencing was carried out using PBMCs or a T cell subset sorted from them (not recorded which). The source is an adult woman who had mild COVID-19 (a few samples of this study predate the infection). Cell type and time point are not known.

This sequence joins TRBV5-1 and TRBJ2-1; TRBD2 agrees at 9 bases. From germline, CDR1 is SGHRS and CDR2 YFSETQ. The CDR3 length is 16 residues. Germline trimming cut 4 bases from V and 4 bases from J; bases unmatched to any gene: 9. The CDR3 region has the DNA TGCGCCAGCAGCCGGGAGGGTAGCGGGAGATACAATGAGCAGTTCTTC. Encoded protein: CASSREGSGRYNEQFF.

The V and J genes are TRBV18 and TRBJ1-3; unclear D gene. The CDR3 is 14 residues long. V lost 5 bases, J lost 3 bases, and 11 bases lay in between. From germline, CDR1 is KGHSH and CDR2 LQKENI. The CDR3 nucleotides are TGTGCCAGCTCATCGGACGGCAGTGGAAACACCATATATTTT. Its protein product is CASSSDGSGNTIYF. The variable domain in full, with the rest retrieved from reference TRBV18 and TRBJ1-3, is NAGVMQNPRHLVRRRGQEARLRCSPMKGHSHVYWYRQLPEEGLKFMVYLQKENIIDESGMPKERFSAEFPKEGPSILRIQQVVRGDSAAYFCASSSDGSGNTIYFGEGSWLTVV.

The chain uses TRBV9 and TRBJ2-2; 8 bases are shared with TRBD2. The CDR3 sequence is 14 residues long. V lost 0 bases, J lost 8 bases, and 3 bases stayed unmatched. CDR1 and CDR2 from the germline V gene are SGDLS and YYNGEE. In DNA form, the CDR3 reads TGTGCCAGCAGCGTAGAGACTAGCGCGGGGGAGCTGTTTTTT. Translation gives CASSVETSAGELFF.

Only a few counts were recorded for this clonotype. V and J are TRBV6-5 and TRBJ1-5, with no clear D. Germline CDR1 reads MNHEY; CDR2 reads SVGAGI. The germline V and J ends were trimmed by 6 bases and 1 base, with 7 bases remaining between them. The CDR3 covers 13 residues. CDR3 DNA sequence: TGTGCCAGCAGCCAATACAGCAATCAGCCCCAGCATTTT. It is translated as CASSQYSNQPQHF.

In this sample, this clonotype turned up a few times. V gene TRBV7-2 combines with J gene TRBJ2-7; D ambiguous. Trimming removed 4 bases at V and 4 bases at J, with 11 bases between. The germline V gene encodes CDR1 SGHTA and CDR2 FQGNSA. The CDR3 contains 13 residues. The CDR3 loop reads CASSYGARYEQYF. In nucleotides, the CDR3 is TGTGCCAGCAGCTACGGCGCAAGATACGAGCAGTACTTC.

The chain joins TRBV5-1 to TRBJ2-1; D is unclear. Trimming took 0 bases from V and 3 from J, leaving 13 bases between them. Germline lookup yields CDR1 SGHRS and CDR2 YFSETQ. The CDR3 totals 16 residues. CDR3 nucleotide sequence: TGCGCCAGCAGCTTGGCCCCTGGACGGCACTACAATGAGCAGTTCTTC. Protein: CASSLAPGRHYNEQFF.

The chain links TRBV6-6 to TRBJ1-1; D is ambiguous. The germline V gene encodes CDR1 MNHNY and CDR2 SVGAGI (reference sequence). With 5 bases removed from V and 6 bases from J, the gap between germline ends came to 16 bases. The CDR3 contains 14 residues. CDR3 sequence (DNA): TGTGCCAGCAGTCCTCCGAGTCACGGAGCTGAAGCTTTCTTT. Its translation is CASSPPSHGAEAFF.

The chain combines TRBV2 with TRBJ1-2; a weak D match, TRBD1 (5 bases). Per the germline V gene, CDR1 is SNHLY and CDR2 is FYNNEI. The V gene lost 5 bases and the J gene lost 0 bases, with 10 bases spanning the gap. The CDR3 spans 14 residues. The CDR3 loop is CASSWTRTNYGYTF. The DNA for the CDR3 is TGTGCCAGCAGTTGGACACGAACTAACTATGGCTACACCTTC.

This clonotype was picked up many times. The chain recombines TRBV2 with TRBJ2-1, with D possibly TRBD1 on 5 matching bases. Germline values: CDR1 SNHLY, CDR2 FYNNEI. The CDR3 is 15 amino acids. V was pared by 8 bases and J by 0 bases, with 14 bases between. CDR3 amino acids: CASGRQSRSYNEQFF. In DNA, the CDR3 is TGTGCCAGCGGACGACAGTCTCGCTCCTACAATGAGCAGTTCTTC.

A few counts support this clonotype. The chain couples TRBV3-1 to TRBJ2-5; D may be TRBD1 or TRBD2 (5 bases each). CDR3 size: 15 residues. Germline values: CDR1 LGHDT, CDR2 YNNKEL (reference sequence). V lost 6 bases and J lost 0, with 14 bases in between. The DNA for the CDR3 is TGTGCCAGCAGGGGGGACCGTCGGAACCAAGAGACCCAGTACTTC. It translates to CASRGDRRNQETQYF.

This clonotype was seen a handful of times. The chain carries TRBV15 and TRBJ2-3, with no clear D. The length of the CDR3 is 15 residues. Deletions cut 7 bases from V and 6 bases from J, with 20 bases between. Germline CDR1 reads LNHNV; CDR2 reads YYDKDF (reference sequence). The CDR3 sequence is CATTQMSLNADTQYF. The CDR3 region has the DNA TGTGCCACCACCCAAATGAGCCTCAACGCGGATACGCAGTATTTT.

The chain joins TRBV11-1 to TRBJ2-3; D remains ambiguous. CDR1 and CDR2 (germline): SGHAT, FQDESV (reference sequence). V shed 5 bases and J shed 5 bases, with 14 bases lying between them. The CDR3 consists of 14 residues. CDR3: CASSPSRARDTQYF. The CDR3 coding sequence is TGTGCCAGCAGCCCCAGCCGGGCGCGAGATACGCAGTATTTT.

V usage is TRBV12-3 or TRBV12-4 and J usage is TRBJ1-1, with D possibly being TRBD1 (6 bases). V lost 7 bases and J 6 bases, leaving 18 bases between the germline ends. The CDR3 consists of 14 residues. The CDR3 spells CASTPTGPAPEAFF. The CDR3 nucleotides are TGTGCCAGCACCCCGACAGGACCAGCGCCTGAAGCTTTCTTT.

This clonotype has just a few counts. V and J are TRBV5-6 and TRBJ2-2, with 7 positions matching TRBD1. J was trimmed by 4 bases and V by 4 bases; bases with no gene match: 10. Per the germline V gene, CDR1 is SGHDT and CDR2 is YYEEEE. The CDR3 runs to 16 residues. CDR3 sequence: CASSPYDRVGTGELFF. The DNA for the CDR3 is TGTGCCAGCAGCCCATACGACAGGGTGGGCACCGGGGAGCTGTTTTTT.

This clonotype was counted between two and nine times. The chain is built from TRBV7-9 and TRBJ2-7; 13 positions agree with TRBD2. Germline V gene data show CDR1 as SEHNR and CDR2 as FQNEAQ (reference sequence). After removal of 4 bases from V and 0 bases from J, the junction contained 6 bases not matched to a gene. The CDR3 extends over 17 amino acids. Here the CDR3 DNA reads TGTGCCAGCAGCTCGGGGACTAGCGGGAAGAGCTCCTACGAGCAGTACTTC. This sequence encodes CASSSGTSGKSSYEQYF.

This clonotype was picked up a small number of times. J is TRBJ2-7 and V is TRBV6-6; D is unclear. The germline V gene encodes CDR1 MNHNY and CDR2 SVGAGI (reference sequence). The CDR3 is 16 residues long. The V and J ends lost 2 bases and 0 bases respectively, with 14 bases between them. The CDR3 reads CASSYRQSGISYEQYF. DNA for the CDR3: TGTGCCAGCAGTTACCGACAAAGTGGGATCTCCTACGAGCAGTACTTC.

V gene TRBV19 combines with J gene TRBJ2-1, with 7 bases aligning to TRBD2. The CDR3 has 17 amino acids. CDR1 is LNHDA, CDR2 SQIVND, per germline (reference sequence). J gave up 7 bases and V 1 base, and 13 bases lay outside the gene matches. CDR3 region: CASSIVPPAGDLNEQFF. In DNA, the CDR3 is TGTGCCAGTAGTATAGTCCCTCCTGCGGGAGATTTGAATGAGCAGTTCTTC.

Only a few counts were recorded for this clonotype. V is TRBV9 and J is TRBJ2-2; 7 nucleotides align to TRBD2. V lost 0 bases to trimming and J lost 2 bases; unmatched junction nucleotides: 4. Germline values: CDR1 SGDLS, CDR2 YYNGEE. The CDR3 has 16 amino acids. In DNA, the CDR3 is TGTGCCAGCAGCGTAGGCCTAGCGGATAACACCGGGGAGCTGTTTTTT. Residues: CASSVGLADNTGELFF. The variable domain in full, with the rest retrieved from reference TRBV9 and TRBJ2-2, is DSGVTQTPKHLITATGQRVTLRCSPRSGDLSVYWYQQSLDQGLQFLIQYYNGEERAKGNILERFSAQQFPDLHSELNLSSLELGDSALYFCASSVGLADNTGELFFGEGSRLTVL.

The chain links TRBV11-2 to TRBJ2-1, with D unresolved. Trimming cost V 5 bases and J 0 bases, with 11 bases left between them. The V gene's germline CDR1 is SGHAT and CDR2 FQNNGV. This CDR3 is 15 amino acids long. The CDR3 nucleotides read TGTGCCAGCAGCACGGACCTTAGCTCCTACAATGAGCAGTTCTTC. Its translation is CASSTDLSSYNEQFF.

The J gene is TRBJ2-1, the V gene TRBV6-1; 7 nucleotides match TRBD2. J gave up 1 base and V 4 bases, and 4 bases lay outside the gene matches. The CDR3 spans 15 residues. Germline lookup yields CDR1 MNHNS and CDR2 SASEGT. CDR3 bases: TGTGCCAGCAGTGGAGGGACTACTTCCTACAATGAGCAGTTCTTC. Encoded protein: CASSGGTTSYNEQFF.

The rearrangement uses TRBV6-2 or TRBV6-3 and TRBJ1-6; TRBD1 matches 8 bases. Trimming removed 0 bases from V and 9 bases from J; junction bases left unmatched: 4. CDR1 MNHEY and CDR2 SVGEGT come from the germline V gene. The CDR3 totals 15 residues. Here the CDR3 reads CASSYSRTGRSPLHF. CDR3 in DNA: TGTGCCAGCAGTTACTCGAGGACAGGGCGTTCACCCCTCCACTTT.

This chain uses TRBV5-1 with TRBJ2-7; 11 nucleotides match TRBD2. This CDR3 comprises 14 residues. CDR1 is SGHRS and CDR2 is YFSETQ in the germline V gene. Trimming at V came to 3 bases and at J to 6 bases, leaving 5 bases not matched to a gene. The CDR3 bases are TGCGCCAGCAGCTATGGGACTAGCGGTTTCGAGCAGTACTTC. Translation gives CASSYGTSGFEQYF.

This clonotype was recorded many times. The chain recombines TRBV27 with TRBJ2-3, with 9 bases aligning to TRBD2. Germline V gives CDR1 MNHEY, CDR2 SMNVEV (reference sequence). This CDR3 comprises 17 residues. V was pared by 7 bases and J by 3 bases, with 14 bases of the junction left unmatched. CDR3 residues: CASTIPDCGRGTDTQYF. The CDR3 nucleotides are TGTGCCAGCACTATCCCCGACTGCGGGAGGGGGACAGATACGCAGTATTTT.

A single count supports this clonotype. This sequence joins TRBV7-8 and TRBJ1-2; the D gene is possibly TRBD1 (5 bases). This CDR3 is 17 amino acids long. Looked up from germline, CDR1 is SGHVS and CDR2 is FQNEAQ. Trimming took 4 bases from V and 2 from J, leaving 20 bases between them. The CDR3 loop reads CASSSRWDRTSNYGYTF. In nucleotides, the CDR3 is TGTGCCAGCAGCTCCCGATGGGACCGGACCTCCAACTATGGCTACACCTTC. The complete variable domain, with remaining parts taken from reference TRBV7-8 and TRBJ1-2, reads GAGVSQSPRYKVAKRGQDVALRCDPISGHVSLFWYQQALGQGPEFLTYFQNEAQLDKSGLPSDRFFAERPEGSVSTLKIQRTQQEDSAVYLCASSSRWDRTSNYGYTFGSGTRLTVV.

J is TRBJ2-1 and V is TRBV11-2, with TRBD2 matching over 8 bases. With V trimmed by 1 base and J by 7 bases, 15 bases remained unmatched. The germline gives CDR1 SGHAT, CDR2 FQNNGV. CDR3 size: 18 residues. Written as DNA, the CDR3 is TGTGCCAGCAGCTTAGCCCTAATACGGGAGGGCCCATGGAATGAGCAGTTCTTC. Translation gives CASSLALIREGPWNEQFF. Supplemented by reference TRBV11-2 and TRBJ2-1, the full variable domain reads EAGVAQSPRYKIIEKRQSVAFWCNPISGHATLYWYQQILGQGPKLLIQFQNNGVVDDSQLPKDRFSAERLKGVDSTLKIQPAKLEDSAVYLCASSLALIREGPWNEQFFGPGTRLTVL.

The chain couples TRBV9 to TRBJ2-1, with D perhaps TRBD1 or TRBD2 (5 bases each). V was trimmed by 0 bases and J by 9 bases, leaving 16 bases between them. This CDR3 has 15 amino acids. From germline, CDR1 is SGDLS and CDR2 YYNGEE. This chain's CDR3 is CASSVGGSSFTEQFF. CDR3 nucleotide sequence: TGTGCCAGCAGCGTAGGGGGGTCTTCTTTCACTGAGCAGTTCTTC.

The chain carries TRBV20-1 and TRBJ2-2, with unresolved D. This CDR3 is built from 11 residues. Germline CDR1 and CDR2: DFQATT and SNEGSKA (reference sequence). Trimming took 4 bases from V and 1 from J, leaving 1 base between them. The chain's CDR3 is CSAKNTGELFF. CDR3 sequence (DNA): TGCAGTGCTAAGAACACCGGGGAGCTGTTTTTT.

This clonotype was seen many times. The gene calls are TRBV7-9 and TRBJ2-3; 10 bases are a match to TRBD2. The CDR3 spans 17 residues. V shed 2 bases and J 3 bases; nucleotides not matched to a gene: 8. Germline loops: CDR1 SEHNR, CDR2 FQNEAQ (reference sequence). The CDR3 is CASSLLVGLALTDTQYF. CDR3 DNA sequence: TGTGCCAGCAGCTTATTGGTGGGACTAGCGTTGACAGATACGCAGTATTTT.

This clonotype has only a few counts. The chain couples TRBV5-1 to TRBJ2-6; D not certain. V lost 5 bases, J lost 0 bases, and 6 bases lay in between. Looked up from germline, CDR1 is SGHRS and CDR2 is YFSETQ. This CDR3 has 14 residues. CDR3 amino acids: CASRQISGANVLTF. Written as DNA, the CDR3 is TGCGCCAGCAGGCAGATCTCTGGGGCCAACGTCCTGACTTTC.

This clonotype has at least ten counts. This chain connects TRBV9 to TRBJ2-1; D unresolved. V lost 0 bases and J 1 base, leaving 8 bases between the germline ends. CDR1 SGDLS and CDR2 YYNGEE come from the germline V gene. The CDR3 consists of 15 residues. The CDR3 region is CASSVGSVSYNEQFF. The CDR3 region has the DNA TGTGCCAGCAGCGTAGGTAGTGTGTCCTACAATGAGCAGTTCTTC.

The chain carries TRBV24-1 and TRBJ2-7, with a weak D call TRBD2 (5 bases). The V end was cut by 4 bases, the J end by 2 bases, with 14 bases between. Looked up from germline, CDR1 is KGHDR and CDR2 is SFDVKD. The CDR3 length is 15 residues. CDR3 loop: CATSDSSDLTYEQYF. In nucleotides, the CDR3 is TGTGCCACCAGTGACTCCTCGGACTTGACCTACGAGCAGTACTTC.